This entry lists 24 T cell receptor beta chains sequenced from one sample in a study of shared clonotypes between healthy human individuals. Produced via immunoSEQ multiplex PCR; TCRdb's table is partial and in-frame only. The sample contains some 630,000 clones, about two thirds of which appear only once. The sample was memory CD4+ T cells sorted from blood. Subset reported: CD45RA-negative fraction. The receptors shown here come from a woman aged 25 to 39 in good health.

The chain joins TRBV5-8 to TRBJ2-5; possibly TRBD1 or TRBD2 for D (6 bases each). Trimming took 7 bases from V and 4 from J, leaving 20 bases between them. Germline-derived CDR1 and CDR2 are SGHTS and YDEGEE. This CDR3 is 15 amino acids long. Here the CDR3 reads CASFHGGSGLETQYF. CDR3 bases: TGTGCCAGCTTCCACGGGGGCTCCGGTCTAGAGACCCAGTACTTC.

The chain employs TRBV29-1 and TRBJ2-7, with TRBD1 matching 9 bases. The germline V gene encodes CDR1 SQVTM and CDR2 ANQGSEA. The CDR3 totals 13 residues. V gave up 7 bases and J gave up 5 bases; unmatched junction bases: 9. In nucleotides, the CDR3 is TGCAGCGCAGTAAGGACAGGGGAGGACGAGCAGTACTTC. This encodes CSAVRTGEDEQYF.

CDR3 protein: CASSQVSASVYNEQFF. The CDR3 DNA follows: TGTGCCAGCAGCCAAGTTTCTGCTAGCGTTTACAATGAGCAGTTCTTC. The rearrangement joins TRBV4-2 to TRBJ2-1, with D maybe TRBD2 (6 bases). Trimming removed 1 base from V and 4 bases from J, with 14 bases in between. Germline V gives CDR1 LGHNA, CDR2 YNFKEQ. The CDR3 contains 16 residues.

The chain links TRBV5-1 to TRBJ2-1; D not certain. The CDR3 has 13 amino acids. Germline CDR1 and CDR2: SGHRS and YFSETQ. V was cut by 0 bases and J by 6 bases, with 7 bases left in between. The CDR3 region is CASSLVIGNEQFF. DNA for the CDR3: TGCGCCAGCAGCTTGGTTATAGGCAATGAGCAGTTCTTC.

The chain combines TRBV19 with TRBJ2-2; D uncertain. Trimming shortened V by 3 bases and J by 6 bases, and 8 bases separated the two germline ends. There are 13 residues in the CDR3. Germline-derived CDR1 and CDR2 are LNHDA and SQIVND (reference sequence). This CDR3 reads CASSIWQAGELFF. Written as DNA, the CDR3 is TGTGCCAGTAGTATTTGGCAGGCCGGGGAGCTGTTTTTT. Full variable domain (remainder filled in from reference TRBV19 and TRBJ2-2): DGGITQSPKYLFRKEGQNVTLSCEQNLNHDAMYWYRQDPGQGLRLIYYSQIVNDFQKGDIAEGYSVSREKKESFPLTVTSAQKNPTAFYLCASSIWQAGELFFGEGSRLTVL.

V and J are TRBV5-1 and TRBJ1-4; D is perhaps TRBD1 (5 bases). The V gene's germline CDR1 is SGHRS and CDR2 YFSETQ. Trimming took 5 bases from V and 0 from J, leaving 8 bases between them. The CDR3 runs to 14 residues. The CDR3 protein is CASSTGATNEKLFF. The CDR3 nucleotides read TGCGCCAGCAGTACGGGGGCAACTAATGAAAAACTGTTTTTT.

This clone was counted once. In the same sample, other DNA sequences code for this CDR3. The chain has TRBV18 and TRBJ2-3; 8 bases are a match to TRBD2. Germline V gene data show CDR1 as KGHSH and CDR2 as LQKENI. This CDR3 is 15 amino acids long. V shed 0 bases, J shed 4 bases, and the junction held 3 bases outside the gene matches. The CDR3 is CASSPPAGDADTQYF. The CDR3 DNA is TGTGCCAGCTCACCACCAGCGGGAGACGCAGATACGCAGTATTTT.

This chain connects TRBV27 to TRBJ2-7; D is ambiguous. The germline V gene encodes CDR1 MNHEY and CDR2 SMNVEV (reference sequence). There are 14 residues in the CDR3. The V gene lost 2 bases and the J gene lost 0 bases, with 8 bases spanning the gap. The CDR3 DNA reads TGTGCCAGCAGTTTAAGAAGGGACTCCTACGAGCAGTACTTC. Its translation: CASSLRRDSYEQYF.

Worth noting for this clone: Other DNA sequences within the sample encode an identical CDR3. The chain combines TRBV30 with TRBJ2-2; tentatively, D is TRBD2 (5 bases). Germline V gene data show CDR1 as GTSNPN and CDR2 as SVGIG (reference sequence). Trimming stripped 4 bases from V and 2 bases from J, with 11 bases between. The CDR3 has 14 residues. The CDR3 nucleotides read TGTGCCTGGAATCCAGGAGGAAACACCGGGGAGCTGTTTTTT. Protein sequence: CAWNPGGNTGELFF.

This rearrangement joins TRBV7-8 to TRBJ2-1; 7 bases line up with TRBD2. This CDR3 is 16 amino acids long. Trimming took 2 bases from V and 6 from J; bases not matched to a gene: 10. Germline CDR1 and CDR2: SGHVS and FQNEAQ. CDR3 nucleotide sequence: TGTGCCAGCAGCTTAATCCGGCGGGAGTTTGGCAATGAGCAGTTCTTC. It encodes CASSLIRREFGNEQFF.

The chain carries TRBV7-9 and TRBJ2-7, with D hard to call. Germline assignment: CDR1 SEHNR and CDR2 FQNEAQ (reference sequence). V was cut by 2 bases and J by 0 bases, with 8 bases left in between. This CDR3 has 14 residues. CDR3: CASSLKPSSYEQYF. CDR3 sequence (DNA): TGTGCCAGCAGCTTAAAGCCCAGCTCCTACGAGCAGTACTTC.

The rearrangement uses TRBV19 and TRBJ1-1; D is unresolved. Between the trimmed V and J ends, which lost 6 bases and 0 bases, there was a span of 14 bases. In germline, CDR1 is LNHDA, CDR2 SQIVND (reference sequence). This CDR3 comprises 15 residues. The CDR3 DNA is TGTGCCAGTAGGGGAGGAATTGTTATGAACACTGAAGCTTTCTTT. Its translation: CASRGGIVMNTEAFF.

The V and J genes are TRBV15 and TRBJ2-7; the D is unclear. This CDR3 has 13 amino acids. Germline values: CDR1 LNHNV, CDR2 YYDKDF (reference sequence). V dropped 5 bases and J dropped 6 bases, with 14 bases sitting between them. The CDR3 region has the DNA TGTGCCACCAGCCCCCTGGGGAAGGTCGAGCAGTACTTC. Amino acid sequence: CATSPLGKVEQYF.

The V and J genes are TRBV30 and TRBJ2-3; 7 bases are a match to TRBD2. The V gene's germline CDR1 is GTSNPN and CDR2 SVGIG (reference sequence). The CDR3 is made up of 14 amino acids. With 6 bases clipped from V and 2 bases from J, the junction kept 8 bases outside the gene matches. The CDR3 loop reads CACKPSGNTDTQYF. Here the CDR3 DNA reads TGTGCCTGCAAACCTAGCGGCAACACAGATACGCAGTATTTT.

The chain links TRBV28 to TRBJ2-1, with D perhaps assigned TRBD1 or TRBD2 (6 bases each). The V end was cut by 8 bases, the J end by 10 bases, with 18 bases between. CDR3 length equals 13 residues. Germline CDR1 MDHEN, CDR2 SYDVKM. The CDR3 DNA is TGTGCCAGCGCCGCTTACAGGGAGGACGAGCAGTTCTTC. Amino acid sequence: CASAAYREDEQFF.

The V and J genes are TRBV5-1 and TRBJ2-1; 8 bases line up with TRBD2. The V gene's germline CDR1 is SGHRS and CDR2 YFSETQ. Trimming cost V 2 bases and J 7 bases; bases outside gene matches: 8. The CDR3 spans 15 residues. The CDR3 region is CASSFGLAASNEQFF. The CDR3 DNA sequence: TGCGCCAGCAGCTTTGGACTAGCTGCTTCGAATGAGCAGTTCTTC.

The chain links TRBV28 to TRBJ1-5, with 7 bases identical to TRBD1. Losses at the gene ends were 6 bases for V and 4 bases for J; bases not matched to a gene: 6. Germline-derived CDR1 and CDR2 are MDHEN and SYDVKM. The CDR3 loop spans 14 amino acids. The CDR3 sequence: CASRPGQRNQPQHF. The CDR3 nucleotides are TGTGCCAGCAGGCCGGGACAGCGTAATCAGCCCCAGCATTTT.

This clone has just one count. This chain joins TRBV18 and TRBJ2-5, with a weak D call TRBD1 (6 bases). The germline gives CDR1 KGHSH, CDR2 LQKENI. V lost 3 bases and J lost 2, with 10 bases in between. This CDR3 region has 14 residues. CDR3 loop: CASSPRTAQETQYF. CDR3 nucleotides: TGTGCCAGCTCACCCCGGACAGCTCAAGAGACCCAGTACTTC.

The gene calls are TRBV2 and TRBJ2-2, with a weak D call TRBD1 (7 bases). Trimming pared 7 bases from V and 7 bases from J, leaving 16 bases between. Looked up from germline, CDR1 is SNHLY and CDR2 is FYNNEI. This CDR3 spans 14 amino acids. CDR3 region: CASTNPGGGGELFF. CDR3 bases: TGTGCCAGCACCAACCCAGGGGGAGGCGGGGAGCTGTTTTTT.

This clone was seen a single time. The chain carries TRBV6-6 and TRBJ2-7; no reliable D call. The CDR3 covers 13 residues. Deletions cut 5 bases from V and 4 bases from J, with 12 bases between. Germline V lookup: CDR1 MNHNY, CDR2 SVGAGI (reference sequence). In DNA, the CDR3 is TGTGCCAGCAGTGCGGCTCTTTCTTACGAGCAGTACTTC. Translation: CASSAALSYEQYF.

The rearrangement links TRBV2 to TRBJ2-7, with D possibly TRBD1 on 6 matching bases. Germline-derived CDR1 and CDR2 are SNHLY and FYNNEI. The CDR3 has 12 amino acids. Trimming shortened V by 6 bases and J by 2 bases, and 8 bases separated the two germline ends. The CDR3 DNA reads as TGTGCCAGCAGGTCAGGGGCCTACGAGCAGTACTTC. It translates to CASRSGAYEQYF.

This chain links TRBV5-4 with TRBJ2-1; the D is unclear. From germline, CDR1 is SGHNT and CDR2 YYREEE (reference sequence). The V end lost 3 bases, the J end lost 8 bases, and 18 bases lay between the germline ends. This CDR3 comprises 15 residues. The CDR3: CASSSYSRSRDEQFF. The CDR3 bases are TGTGCCAGCAGCTCTTATAGCAGGAGTAGGGATGAGCAGTTCTTC.

On this clone itself: Within the sample, other DNA sequences also encode this same CDR3. The rearrangement uses TRBV30 and TRBJ1-4; tentative D call: TRBD1 (5 bases). CDR3 size: 13 residues. Trimming pared 5 bases from V and 3 bases from J, leaving 10 bases between. Germline CDR1 reads GTSNPN; CDR2 reads SVGIG (reference sequence). CDR3 in DNA: TGTGCCTGGGGCAGGGTAGCTAATGAAAAACTGTTTTTT. It yields the protein CAWGRVANEKLFF.

CDR3 DNA: TGTGCCAGCAGCGTAGGTCATAGCGGGAGCTCCTACGAGCAGTACTTC. Translation gives CASSVGHSGSSYEQYF. The V call is TRBV9, the J call TRBJ2-7; 9 nucleotides match TRBD2. Trimming at V came to 0 bases and at J to 0 bases, leaving 4 bases not matched to a gene. CDR3 size: 16 residues. CDR1 is SGDLS, CDR2 YYNGEE, per germline. Variable domain in full (rest from reference TRBV9 and TRBJ2-7): DSGVTQTPKHLITATGQRVTLRCSPRSGDLSVYWYQQSLDQGLQFLIQYYNGEERAKGNILERFSAQQFPDLHSELNLSSLELGDSALYFCASSVGHSGSSYEQYFGPGTRLTVT.